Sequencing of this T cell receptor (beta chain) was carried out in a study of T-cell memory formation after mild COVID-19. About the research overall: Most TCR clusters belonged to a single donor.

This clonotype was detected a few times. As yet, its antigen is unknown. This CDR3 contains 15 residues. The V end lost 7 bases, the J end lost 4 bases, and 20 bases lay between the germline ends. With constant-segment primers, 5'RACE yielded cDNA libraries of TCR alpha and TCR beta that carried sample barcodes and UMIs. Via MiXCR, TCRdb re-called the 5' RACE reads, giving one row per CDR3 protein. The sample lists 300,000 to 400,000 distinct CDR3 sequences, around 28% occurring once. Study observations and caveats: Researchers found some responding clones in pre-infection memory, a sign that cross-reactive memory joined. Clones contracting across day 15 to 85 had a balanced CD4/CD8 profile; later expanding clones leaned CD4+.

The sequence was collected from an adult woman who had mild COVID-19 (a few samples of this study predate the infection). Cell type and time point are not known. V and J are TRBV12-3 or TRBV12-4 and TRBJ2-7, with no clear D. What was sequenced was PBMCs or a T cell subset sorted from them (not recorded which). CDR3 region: CASTPGRGRAYEQYF. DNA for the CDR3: TGTGCCAGCACCCCGGGTCGCGGTCGGGCTTACGAGCAGTACTTC.